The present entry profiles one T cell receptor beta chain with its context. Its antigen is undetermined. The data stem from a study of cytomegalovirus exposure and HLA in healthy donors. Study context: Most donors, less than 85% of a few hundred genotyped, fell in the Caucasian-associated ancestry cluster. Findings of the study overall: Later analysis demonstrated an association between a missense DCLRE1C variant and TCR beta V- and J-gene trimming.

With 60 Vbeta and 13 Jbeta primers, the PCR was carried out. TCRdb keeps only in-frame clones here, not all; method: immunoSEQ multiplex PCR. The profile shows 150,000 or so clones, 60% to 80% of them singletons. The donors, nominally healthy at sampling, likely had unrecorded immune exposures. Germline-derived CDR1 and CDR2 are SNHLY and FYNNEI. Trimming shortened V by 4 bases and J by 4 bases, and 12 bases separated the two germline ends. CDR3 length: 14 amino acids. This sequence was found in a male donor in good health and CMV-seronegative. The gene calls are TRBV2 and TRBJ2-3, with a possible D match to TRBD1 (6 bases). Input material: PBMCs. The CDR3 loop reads CASSGVKGADTQYF. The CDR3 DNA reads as TGTGCCAGCAGTGGGGTGAAGGGGGCAGATACGCAGTATTTT.